A selection of T cell receptor beta chains follows, all from one sample in a study of CD8 T cells in ankylosing spondylitis. TCRdb reprocessed the 5' RACE reads via MiXCR and lists one record per CDR3 protein. The sample has approximately 400,000 distinct CDR3 sequences, about 15% seen once. The specimen was blood, either unsorted or a sorted T cell fraction (not recorded which). All receptors derive from a male donor with ankylosing spondylitis. Both conserved end residues are part of each CDR3. The order of the fields is D gene, J gene, V gene, clone size, CDR3 protein, CDR3 DNA. A D gene is named only where the DNA matches it firmly. Only some rows state a clone size, as once, few, many or a class for expanded clones.

>TRBD1|TRBJ1-1|TRBV7-2|many
CASSSWTGGNTEAFF
TGTGCCAGCAGCTCCTGGACAGGGGGGAACACTGAAGCTTTCTTT
>TRBD2|TRBJ2-3|TRBV29-1|few
CSVGSSGGRDTQYF
TGCAGCGTTGGGTCTAGCGGGGGACGCGATACGCAGTATTTT
>NA|TRBJ1-1|TRBV7-9|few
CASSPPGASSMNTEAFF
TGTGCCAGCAGCCCCCCCGGGGCGAGCTCCATGAACACTGAAGCTTTCTTT
>NA|TRBJ2-1|TRBV7-3|few
CASSLRVGEQFF
TGTGCCAGCAGCTTAAGAGTTGGTGAGCAGTTCTTC
>NA|TRBJ1-5|TRBV20-1|NA
CSASLTGDNQPQHF
TGCAGTGCTAGCCTAACAGGAGACAATCAGCCCCAGCATTTT
>TRBD2|TRBJ2-2|TRBV11-1|NA
CASSSWTSGRRPGELFF
TGTGCCAGCAGCTCGTGGACTAGCGGGAGAAGACCCGGGGAGCTGTTTTTT
>NA|TRBJ1-6|TRBV3-1|NA
CASSQELPNSPLHF
TGTGCCAGCAGCCAAGAGCTCCCGAATTCACCCCTCCACTTT
>NA|TRBJ2-2|TRBV2|NA
CASNQITGELFF
TGTGCCAGCAATCAAATTACCGGGGAGCTGTTTTTT
>TRBD2|TRBJ2-2|TRBV5-1|few
CASSLTSGSGTGELFF
TGCGCCAGCAGCTTGACTAGCGGGAGTGGCACCGGGGAGCTGTTTTTT
>TRBD2|TRBJ2-5|TRBV2|NA
CASSSDGLAGGETQYF
TGTGCCAGCAGTTCAGATGGACTAGCGGGAGGGGAGACCCAGTACTTC
>NA|TRBJ2-5|TRBV5-1|NA
CASSPQILGRRVQETQYF
TGCGCCAGCAGCCCCCAAATCCTGGGGAGGCGGGTCCAAGAGACCCAGTACTTC
>NA|TRBJ2-3|TRBV29-1|few
CSVETRDTQYF
TGCAGCGTTGAAACTAGGGATACGCAGTATTTT
>NA|TRBJ1-1|TRBV10-2|few
CASSAGQSNTEAFF
TGCGCCAGCAGTGCCGGACAGTCGAACACTGAAGCTTTCTTT
>NA|TRBJ2-7|TRBV28|few
CASSYRASSSYEQYF
TGTGCCAGCAGTTATAGGGCTTCGAGCTCCTACGAGCAGTACTTC
>TRBD2|TRBJ2-3|TRBV20-1|many
CSAAGLAGGPSTDTQYF
TGCAGTGCAGCTGGACTAGCGGGGGGCCCTAGCACAGATACGCAGTATTTT
>NA|TRBJ2-1|TRBV27|NA
CASSPRSGGLLYNEQFF
TGTGCCAGCAGCCCTCGGTCCGGGGGGCTGCTCTACAATGAGCAGTTCTTC
>TRBD1|TRBJ2-7|TRBV7-3|NA
CASSFGDREGDEQYF
TGTGCCAGCAGCTTCGGGGACAGGGAAGGGGACGAGCAGTACTTC
>NA|TRBJ1-3|TRBV11-2|few
CASSLAEQHGNTIYF
TGTGCCAGCAGCTTGGCGGAACAGCATGGAAACACCATATATTTT
>TRBD1|TRBJ1-5|TRBV20-1|few
CSAARGQEQPQHF
TGCAGTGCTGCCAGGGGGCAGGAGCAGCCCCAGCATTTT
>TRBD2|TRBJ2-5|TRBV7-6|few
CASSSITSGSGETQYF
TGTGCCAGCAGCTCGATTACTAGCGGGAGTGGAGAGACCCAGTACTTC
>NA|TRBJ1-1|TRBV12-3/TRBV12-4|many
CASSLIPGGRTEAFF
TGTGCCAGCAGTTTAATCCCCGGAGGAAGGACTGAAGCTTTCTTT
>TRBD2|TRBJ2-1|TRBV20-1|NA
CSARVGLAGNEQFF
TGCAGTGCTAGAGTTGGCCTAGCGGGGAATGAGCAGTTCTTC
>NA|TRBJ2-4|TRBV6-1|few
CASSESLAKNIQYF
TGTGCCAGCAGTGAATCACTAGCCAAAAACATTCAGTACTTC
>NA|TRBJ1-2|TRBV20-1|few
CSAHSRGGQLSLDYGYTF
TGCAGTGCCCATAGTAGGGGGGGCCAATTAAGTTTGGACTATGGCTACACCTTC
>NA|TRBJ1-5|TRBV2|NA
CASTGTGGNQPQHF
TGTGCCAGCACAGGGACCGGGGGCAATCAGCCCCAGCATTTT
>NA|TRBJ2-7|TRBV27|NA
CASSHDGTTYEQYF
TGTGCCAGCAGTCACGACGGGACAACCTACGAGCAGTACTTC
>NA|TRBJ2-4|TRBV4-1|few
CASSHPPGTLKNIQYF
TGCGCCAGCAGCCACCCCCCCGGGACACTAAAAAACATTCAGTACTTC
>TRBD1|TRBJ1-1|TRBV10-2|few
CASQGDWAEAFF
TGCGCCAGCCAGGGGGATTGGGCTGAAGCTTTCTTT
>NA|TRBJ2-7|TRBV11-2|few
CASSPDTQGEQYF
TGTGCCAGCAGCCCCGACACCCAGGGGGAGCAGTACTTC
>TRBD2|TRBJ2-1|TRBV5-6|NA
CASSLATSGSSYNEQFF
TGTGCCAGCAGCTTGGCGACTAGCGGGAGCTCCTACAATGAGCAGTTCTTC
>NA|TRBJ1-3|TRBV7-9|NA
CASSLAIGGESGNTIYF
TGTGCCAGCAGCTTAGCGATTGGAGGTGAATCTGGAAACACCATATATTTT
>TRBD2|TRBJ2-1|TRBV28|few
CASRTSGSRSYNEQFF
TGTGCCAGCAGGACTAGCGGGAGTCGGTCCTACAATGAGCAGTTCTTC
>NA|TRBJ1-1|TRBV5-5|NA
CASSLVFGAEAFF
TGTGCCAGCAGCTTGGTATTTGGGGCTGAAGCTTTCTTT
>NA|TRBJ2-2|TRBV3-1|NA
CASSERGSANTGELFF
TGTGCCAGCAGCGAACGGGGGTCCGCGAACACCGGGGAGCTGTTTTTT
>NA|TRBJ2-5|TRBV11-2|NA
CASSPSREETQYF
TGTGCCAGCAGCCCTAGTAGGGAAGAGACCCAGTACTTC
>TRBD2|TRBJ2-1|TRBV29-1|many
CSSARLADNEQFF
TGCAGCTCCGCCAGACTAGCGGACAATGAGCAGTTCTTC
>NA|TRBJ2-7|TRBV5-1|few
CASSLQGSHEQYF
TGCGCCAGCAGCCTCCAGGGGAGCCACGAGCAGTACTTC
>NA|TRBJ1-3|TRBV12-3/TRBV12-4|few
CASTLRVDYFSSGNTIYF
TGTGCCAGCACCCTTAGGGTAGATTATTTCAGCTCTGGAAACACCATATATTTT
>TRBD1|TRBJ2-1|TRBV15|few
CATSLGGKGEHEQFF
TGTGCCACCAGCTTAGGGGGCAAAGGCGAGCATGAGCAGTTCTTC
>NA|TRBJ2-1|TRBV20-1|NA
CSARLGRSSYNEQFF
TGCAGTGCTAGACTGGGGCGGAGCTCCTACAATGAGCAGTTCTTC
>NA|TRBJ2-5|TRBV28|few
CASGPPGRRLETQYF
TGTGCCAGCGGTCCACCGGGGAGGCGCCTAGAGACCCAGTACTTC
>NA|TRBJ1-6|TRBV14|few
CASSQDLGNSPLHF
TGTGCCAGCAGCCAAGATCTCGGGAATTCACCCCTCCACTTT
>TRBD2|TRBJ2-1|TRBV20-1|few
CSSFPGTRVSNEQFF
TGCAGTTCATTCCCCGGGACTAGAGTTAGCAATGAGCAGTTCTTC
>TRBD2|TRBJ2-1|TRBV5-1|NA
CASNRDYPSNEQFF
TGCGCCAGCAACCGGGACTACCCAAGTAATGAGCAGTTCTTC
>NA|TRBJ1-1|TRBV5-5|few
CASSLAGGDVGYTEAFF
TGTGCCAGCAGCTTGGCCGGGGGTGACGTAGGGTACACTGAAGCTTTCTTT
>TRBD2|TRBJ2-2|TRBV4-1|few
CASSQGIQAGGNTGELFF
TGCGCCAGCAGCCAGGGTATACAAGCGGGGGGCAACACCGGGGAGCTGTTTTTT
>TRBD1|TRBJ2-5|TRBV6-1|NA
CASKTGGKETQYF
TGTGCCAGCAAAACAGGGGGCAAGGAGACCCAGTACTTC
>TRBD2|TRBJ2-3|TRBV30|NA
CAWGRLAGGRDTQYF
TGTGCCTGGGGCCGACTAGCGGGGGGGCGAGATACGCAGTATTTT
>NA|TRBJ1-6|TRBV4-3|few
CASSQVVSYNSPLHF
TGCGCCAGCAGCCAAGTAGTGTCTTATAATTCACCCCTCCACTTT